The 13 T cell receptor beta chains given below trace back to one sample, sequenced in a study of T cells in Graves' hyperthyroidism and ophthalmopathy. The TCR beta CDR3 regions underwent amplification using RNA transcripts as the source. The TCR CDR3 was amplified in a first-round RT-PCR using the HTBI primer set. TCRdb used MiXCR to reprocess the multiplex PCR reads, holding one entry per CDR3 protein. The repertoire holds around 300,000 distinct CDR3 sequences, with approximately 20% as singletons. The sample was blood. These receptors were taken from a man aged 25-45 years with Graves' ophthalmopathy.

This clonotype showed up many times. J is TRBJ2-5 and V is TRBV2; 7 bases are a match to TRBD1. The germline V gene encodes CDR1 SNHLY and CDR2 FYNNEI. Trimming at V came to 5 bases and at J to 5 bases, leaving 5 bases not matched to a gene. This CDR3 is 13 amino acids long. CDR3 sequence (DNA): TGTGCCAGCAGTTTGACAGGGTTGGAGACCCAGTACTTC. Translating gives CASSLTGLETQYF.

This clonotype showed up just a few times. The chain joins TRBV19 to TRBJ2-2; D gene ambiguous. CDR3 size: 16 residues. V was shortened by 6 bases and J by 0 bases, with 14 bases between the two germline ends. The germline gives CDR1 LNHDA, CDR2 SQIVND (reference sequence). The CDR3 is CASSPSFIANTGELFF. The DNA for the CDR3 is TGTGCCAGTAGCCCCTCCTTTATAGCGAACACCGGGGAGCTGTTTTTT.

Details on this clonotype: A clone one base away is much larger, so this may be a read error. The rearrangement uses TRBV30 and TRBJ2-1; TRBD1 matches at 7 bases. The CDR3 has 14 amino acids. Germline trimming cut 5 bases from V and 4 bases from J; bases unmatched to any gene: 8. Germline V gives CDR1 GTSNPN, CDR2 SVGIG (reference sequence). DNA of the CDR3: TGTGCCTGGGGTCGGACAGGAGAGTACAATGAGCAGTTCTTC. Its translation: CAWGRTGEYNEQFF.

This clonotype was found many times. The chain has TRBV29-1 and TRBJ2-5; 7 nucleotides agree with TRBD1. The length of the CDR3 is 15 residues. V gave up 0 bases and J gave up 4 bases; unmatched junction bases: 8. The germline gives CDR1 SQVTM, CDR2 ANQGSEA. DNA for the CDR3: TGCAGCGTTGAAGATCCGGACAGGTTGGCAGAGACCCAGTACTTC. Translation: CSVEDPDRLAETQYF.

The sample holds many counts of this clonotype. This chain connects TRBV2 to TRBJ2-7; TRBD1 aligns across 8 bases. CDR1 is SNHLY and CDR2 is FYNNEI in the germline V gene. The V segment lost 7 bases and the J segment 5 bases; nucleotides outside the gene matches: 7. The CDR3 loop spans 13 amino acids. CDR3 nucleotides: TGTGCCAGCACCTGGACAGGGTACGACGAGCAGTACTTC. Translating it yields CASTWTGYDEQYF.

This clonotype was seen many times. The V gene is TRBV28, the J gene TRBJ2-1, with 11 nucleotides matching TRBD2. The germline gives CDR1 MDHEN, CDR2 SYDVKM. With V trimmed by 6 bases and J by 1 base, 5 bases remained unmatched. The CDR3 is 16 amino acids. CDR3 DNA: TGTGCCAGCAGCTATAGCGGGAGGGCATCCTACAATGAGCAGTTCTTC. Translated, it gives CASSYSGRASYNEQFF.

This clonotype occurred many times. The chain recombines TRBV11-3 with TRBJ1-1; D is uncertain. Germline assignment: CDR1 SGHNT and CDR2 YENEEA. V lost 3 bases to trimming and J lost 1 base, with 3 bases between them. CDR3 length: 12 amino acids. The CDR3 DNA sequence: TGTGCCAGCAGCTTTCGGAACACTGAAGCTTTCTTT. Its translation is CASSFRNTEAFF.

In the case of this clonotype: A read error may explain this, as a much larger clone is one base away. The rearrangement links TRBV27 to TRBJ2-7; tentative D call: TRBD1 (5 bases). The length of the CDR3 is 17 residues. The germline gives CDR1 MNHEY, CDR2 SMNVEV (reference sequence). In DNA form, the CDR3 reads TGTGCCAGCAGTTTATCCCAAACAGGTAAATCACCCTACGAGCAGTGCTTC. It translates to CASSLSQTGKSPYEQCF.

The chain's CDR3 is CAWESGYSGTSGSGANVLTF. In DNA form, the CDR3 reads TGTGCCTGGGAAAGTGGTTATTCAGGGACTAGCGGCTCTGGGGCCAACGTCCTGACTTTC. The genes are TRBV30 and TRBJ2-6; 11 positions match TRBD2. CDR1 is GTSNPN, CDR2 SVGIG, per germline (reference sequence). V was pared by 5 bases and J by 0 bases, with 15 bases of the junction left unmatched. The CDR3 length is 20 residues.

Only a few counts were recorded for this clonotype. The rearrangement joins TRBV27 to TRBJ1-6; D is unresolved. CDR1 MNHEY and CDR2 SMNVEV come from the germline V gene (reference sequence). V lost 3 bases and J 6 bases, leaving 18 bases between the germline ends. The CDR3 contains 17 residues. Written as DNA, the CDR3 is TGTGCCAGCAGTTTTGGCCCCCGGGCCGGGATTAATTCACCCCTCCACTTT. Its translation: CASSFGPRAGINSPLHF.

This clonotype was seen a handful of times. V usage is TRBV5-1 and J usage is TRBJ2-2; no firm D call. Germline values: CDR1 SGHRS, CDR2 YFSETQ. The CDR3 has 16 amino acids. V was clipped by 4 bases and J by 4 bases, with 17 bases between them. CDR3 sequence reads: CASSLSPTGSTGELFF. CDR3 DNA: TGCGCCAGCAGCCTGTCCCCTACTGGAAGCACCGGGGAGCTGTTTTTT.

This clonotype was counted between two and nine times. The chain is built from TRBV28 and TRBJ1-1, with D unresolved. This CDR3 contains 15 residues. The germline gives CDR1 MDHEN, CDR2 SYDVKM. V was clipped by 7 bases and J by 0 bases, with 15 bases between them. The CDR3, as DNA: TGTGCCAGCACTACCGCGGACCGGATGAACACTGAAGCTTTCTTT. Protein: CASTTADRMNTEAFF.

This clonotype has more than one count but fewer than ten. V usage is TRBV7-9 and J usage is TRBJ1-4; 7 bases line up with TRBD1. CDR3 length equals 14 residues. Losses at the gene ends were 4 bases for V and 8 bases for J; bases not matched to a gene: 7. CDR1 SEHNR and CDR2 FQNEAQ come from the germline V gene (reference sequence). The CDR3 protein is CASSSYRGWEKLFF. The CDR3 nucleotides are TGTGCCAGCAGCTCGTACAGGGGCTGGGAAAAACTGTTTTTT. Together with reference TRBV7-9 and TRBJ1-4, the CDR3 gives the full variable domain: DTGVSQNPRHKITKRGQNVTFRCDPISEHNRLYWYRQTLGQGPEFLTYFQNEAQLEKSRLLSDRFSAERPKGSFSTLEIQRTEQGDSAMYLCASSSYRGWEKLFFGSGTQLSVL.